The source of this T cell receptor beta chain is a study of cytomegalovirus exposure and HLA in healthy donors. PCR primers comprised 60 Vbeta and 13 Jbeta primers. Sequencing was performed with immunoSEQ multiplex PCR; in TCRdb, only in-frame clones are kept and a portion is missing. The sample has approximately 120,000 clones. Study-wide findings and caveats: CMV serostatus alone was available as immune exposure information. One variant, a missense change in DCLRE1C, was linked in a later analysis to TCR beta V- and J-gene trimming.

The CDR3 is 14 amino acids. The V segment lost 6 bases and the J segment 3 bases; nucleotides outside the gene matches: 4. From germline, CDR1 is MGHDK and CDR2 SYGVNS. As concerns this clone: Antigen unknown.

This clonotype was obtained from a man in his late teens or twenties in good health and CMV-seronegative. V and J are TRBV25-1 and TRBJ1-1; 10 bases fit TRBD1. The sample consisted of PBMCs. DNA for the CDR3: TGTGCCAGCAGATCCGGGACAGGGGACACTGAAGCTTTCTTT. Residues: CASRSGTGDTEAFF.